This TCR beta chain was obtained from a study of T-cell reconstitution after alpha-beta-depleted transplantation in children. This CDR3 is 13 amino acids long. V lost 6 bases and J lost 0, with 8 bases in between. Unique molecular identifiers were incorporated when the TCRbeta library was constructed. TCRdb recomputed calls from the PCR reads with MiXCR, one row per CDR3 protein. The data contain 750,000 to 950,000 distinct CDR3 sequences, about 15% of them seen just once; the ten biggest clones take up about 5%. This TCR was recovered from a male patient younger than 18 who had a stem cell transplant for acute lymphoblastic leukemia, so the T cells may come from the graft donor. The sequencing here drew on PBMCs, mostly from graft donor cells, taken 360 days after TCRalphabeta/CD19-depleted stem cell transplant. V gene TRBV12-3 or TRBV12-4 combines with J gene TRBJ2-5; TRBD1 might be the D (5 bases). The CDR3 nucleotides read TGTGCCAGCAGGGCAGGGTACCAAGAGACCCAGTACTTC. The encoded protein is CASRAGYQETQYF.